Here is one T cell receptor (beta chain) with its context. Someone pulled total RNA out of unfractionated whole blood. This specimen belongs to a study of human T cells and chemical hapten exposure. Trimming cost V 5 bases and J 3 bases; bases outside gene matches: 12. Germline V gene data show CDR1 as SGHRS and CDR2 as YFSETQ. The CDR3 is 17 residues long. The study's library attached unique molecular identifiers to single cDNA molecules. A single record per CDR3 protein comes from TCRdb applying MiXCR to the reads. Of 95,000 to 150,000 distinct CDR3 sequences listed, over 7.5% are singletons. V is TRBV5-1 and J is TRBJ2-2; TRBD1 matches 8 bases. This TCR derives from a human donor in good health. Some clones in this sample may be carry-over from other donors' samples. Sequenced sample: whole blood. In DNA, the CDR3 is TGCGCCAGCAGGACCGACAGGGGACCCCCCTACACCGGGGAGCTGTTTTTT. It specifies CASRTDRGPPYTGELFF.